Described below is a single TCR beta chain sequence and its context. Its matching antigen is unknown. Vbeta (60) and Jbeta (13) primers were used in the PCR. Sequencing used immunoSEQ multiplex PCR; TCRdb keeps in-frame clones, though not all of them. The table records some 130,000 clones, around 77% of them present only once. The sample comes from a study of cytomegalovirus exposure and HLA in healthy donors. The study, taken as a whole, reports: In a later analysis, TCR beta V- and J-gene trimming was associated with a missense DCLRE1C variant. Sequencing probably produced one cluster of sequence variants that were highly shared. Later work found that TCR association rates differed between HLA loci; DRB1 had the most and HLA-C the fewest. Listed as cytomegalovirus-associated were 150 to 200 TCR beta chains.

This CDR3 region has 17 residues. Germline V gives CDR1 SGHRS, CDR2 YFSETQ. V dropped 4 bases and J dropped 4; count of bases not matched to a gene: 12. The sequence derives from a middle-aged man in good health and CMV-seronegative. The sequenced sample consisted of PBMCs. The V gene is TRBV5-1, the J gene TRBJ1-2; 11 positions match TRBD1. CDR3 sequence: CASSAMPGQGGGYGYTF. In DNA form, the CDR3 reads TGCGCCAGCAGCGCGATGCCGGGACAGGGGGGCGGCTATGGCTACACCTTC.